This T cell receptor (beta chain) was sequenced in a study of spatial heterogeneity in lung cancer. Turning to the study itself: A total of approximately 70 untreated early-stage non-small cell lung cancer patients served as donors. More beta-chain than alpha-chain sequences were consistently detected.

Every molecule of TCR cDNA had its own unique molecular identifier. TCRdb reanalysed the 5' RACE reads using MiXCR and keeps one entry per CDR3 protein. The sample has some 120,000 distinct CDR3 sequences, over 9% seen once. Points on this clonotype: Its target is not known.

In germline, CDR1 is SGHDT, CDR2 YYEEEE. The ends were cut back, 0 bases at V and 0 bases at J, with 10 bases in the middle. The CDR3 consists of 15 residues. Study-level results: Ubiquitous, expanded tumor-derived TCRs were more frequently observed in blood at resection than at follow-up.

Time point specified: blood at routine non-recurrence follow-up after resection. Without sorting, whole RNA was sequenced from tumor, nontumor lung or frozen PBMC. The origin of this receptor is a male donor with early-stage non-small cell lung cancer. The sequencing used PBMCs, collected at follow-up. J is TRBJ2-7 and V is TRBV5-6, with D possibly matching TRBD2 (5 bases). This chain's CDR3 is CASSLVRGYSYEQYF. The CDR3 nucleotides read TGTGCCAGCAGCTTGGTCAGAGGGTACTCCTACGAGCAGTACTTC.